The 28 T cell receptor beta chains reported below all come from one sample, sequenced in a study of blood T cell repertoires in COVID-19. The assay was immunoSEQ multiplex PCR, and TCRdb's table has in-frame clones only and misses some. The sample lists about 110,000 clones, approximately 80% seen once, with roughly 13% in the top ten. The sequenced sample was peripheral blood. The receptors shown here come from an older woman with acute or convalescent COVID-19.

This rearrangement joins TRBV5-5 to TRBJ2-1; TRBD1 might be the D (5 bases). Germline lookup yields CDR1 SGHKS and CDR2 YYEKEE (reference sequence). V was trimmed by 0 bases and J by 3 bases, leaving 13 bases between them. The CDR3 has 16 amino acids. Written as DNA, the CDR3 is TGTGCCAGCAGCTTGGGGGGCGCCGGCGGCTACAATGAGCAGTTCTTC. Translation: CASSLGGAGGYNEQFF. The whole variable domain, remainder taken from reference TRBV5-5 and TRBJ2-1, is DAGVTQSPTHLIKTRGQQVTLRCSPISGHKSVSWYQQVLGQGPQFIFQYYEKEERGRGNFPDRFSARQFPNYSSELNVNALLLGDSALYLCASSLGGAGGYNEQFFGPGTRLTVL.

This rearrangement joins TRBV4-2 to TRBJ2-1, with 14 nucleotides matching TRBD2. Germline V gene data show CDR1 as LGHNA and CDR2 as YNFKEQ. There are 19 residues in the CDR3. Trimming took 4 bases from V and 8 from J; bases not matched to a gene: 16. CDR3 bases: TGTGCCAGCAGCCCTCTGTCCCAGACTAGCGGGGGGGCCAGGGATGAGCAGTTCTTC. It specifies CASSPLSQTSGGARDEQFF.

The V gene is TRBV29-1, the J gene TRBJ2-2, with 7 bases that match TRBD1. V shed 7 bases and J 4 bases; nucleotides not matched to a gene: 12. The CDR3 runs to 15 residues. The germline V gene has CDR1 SQVTM and CDR2 ANQGSEA. CDR3 sequence: CSASLQGIATGELFF. The CDR3 DNA reads TGCAGCGCTTCCCTACAGGGGATAGCCACCGGGGAGCTGTTTTTT.

The sample holds a few counts of this clone. The genes are TRBV19 and TRBJ1-6; 8 bases align to TRBD1. The CDR3 covers 18 residues. CDR1 is LNHDA, CDR2 SQIVND, per germline (reference sequence). V shed 1 base and J 10 bases; nucleotides not matched to a gene: 15. CDR3 coding DNA: TGTGCCAGTAGTATAGGACGGACGGGCAGGGGGCTTAAATCACCCCTCCACTTT. It yields the protein CASSIGRTGRGLKSPLHF.

This chain joins TRBV28 and TRBJ1-5; TRBD1 is a possible D gene (5 bases). The V end lost 5 bases, the J end lost 0 bases, and 17 bases lay between the germline ends. Germline V gene lookup returns CDR1 MDHEN and CDR2 SYDVKM. The CDR3 spans 17 residues. The CDR3 DNA reads as TGTGCCAGCAGTACGGGGGTGGAGCTAAATAGCAATCAGCCCCAGCATTTT. Protein sequence: CASSTGVELNSNQPQHF.

This clone appeared once. V usage is TRBV6-5 and J usage is TRBJ1-4, with D perhaps TRBD1 (5 bases). Per germline, CDR1 MNHEY and CDR2 SVGAGI. This CDR3 has 14 amino acids. V was shortened by 8 bases and J by 6 bases, with 16 bases between the two germline ends. Here the CDR3 reads CASEAGFGYEKLFF. CDR3 sequence (DNA): TGTGCCAGCGAAGCAGGGTTCGGATATGAAAAACTGTTTTTT.

The gene calls are TRBV29-1 and TRBJ2-1; 8 bases are shared with TRBD2. Germline lookup yields CDR1 SQVTM and CDR2 ANQGSEA. Trimming cost V 0 bases and J 6 bases; bases outside gene matches: 7. This CDR3 contains 15 residues. As DNA, the CDR3 is TGCAGCGTTGAAGATCTTACGGGGGGGCCCAATGAGCAGTTCTTC. Encoded protein: CSVEDLTGGPNEQFF.

The V gene is TRBV2, the J gene TRBJ2-2; 8 positions agree with TRBD2. The CDR3 is 16 residues long. Germline CDR1 SNHLY, CDR2 FYNNEI. V trimming: 7 bases; J trimming: 4 bases; junction bases outside the gene matches: 11. CDR3 DNA: TGTGCCAGCAAATTACCCCTAGCGGGCCTCACCGGGGAGCTGTTTTTT. This encodes CASKLPLAGLTGELFF.

The chain couples TRBV6-5 to TRBJ1-4; 7 bases are shared with TRBD1. Trimming took 4 bases from V and 3 from J; bases not matched to a gene: 5. Germline V gene sequence: CDR1 MNHEY, CDR2 SVGAGI. This CDR3 region has 15 residues. The CDR3 DNA is TGTGCCAGCAGTTTAACAGGGGTTGCTAATGAAAAACTGTTTTTT. The encoded protein is CASSLTGVANEKLFF.

The chain joins TRBV9 to TRBJ2-3, with D possibly matching TRBD2 (6 bases). Germline V gives CDR1 SGDLS, CDR2 YYNGEE. Deletions cut 3 bases from V and 0 bases from J, with 8 bases between. The CDR3 is 14 residues long. Here the CDR3 DNA reads TGTGCCAGCAGCGAGCGGGTAAGCACAGATACGCAGTATTTT. Translation gives CASSERVSTDTQYF.

The V call is TRBV19, the J call TRBJ1-5, with D possibly TRBD1 on 5 matching bases. The CDR3 covers 17 residues. The germline gives CDR1 LNHDA, CDR2 SQIVND (reference sequence). V was cut by 6 bases and J by 2 bases, with 20 bases left in between. The CDR3 DNA is TGTGCCAGTAGCCGAGCCGACCGGGGGAGCGGCAATCAGCCCCAGCATTTT. Translating gives CASSRADRGSGNQPQHF.

The rearrangement uses TRBV28 and TRBJ1-4, with 9 bases fitting TRBD1. The V and J ends lost 4 bases and 4 bases, in that order; junction bases with no gene match: 1. This CDR3 is 14 amino acids long. Germline assignment: CDR1 MDHEN and CDR2 SYDVKM. Written as DNA, the CDR3 is TGTGCCAGCAGTTCGGGACAGGGTAATGAAAAACTGTTTTTT. Translated, it gives CASSSGQGNEKLFF.

This clone was recorded a few times. This chain links TRBV6-5 with TRBJ2-7, with 7 bases fitting TRBD1. J was trimmed by 2 bases and V by 6 bases; bases with no gene match: 10. Germline V gene lookup returns CDR1 MNHEY and CDR2 SVGAGI. This CDR3 region has 15 residues. CDR3 protein: CASRHTPGQTYEQYF. In nucleotides, the CDR3 is TGTGCCAGCAGACACACTCCGGGACAGACCTACGAGCAGTACTTC.

The J gene is TRBJ2-5, the V gene TRBV15, with D maybe TRBD1 (5 bases). There are 15 residues in the CDR3. Germline CDR1 is LNHNV and CDR2 is YYDKDF (reference sequence). V lost 0 bases and J lost 1, with 9 bases in between. The CDR3 loop is CATSRETDFQETQYF. CDR3 DNA: TGTGCCACCAGCAGAGAGACAGACTTCCAAGAGACCCAGTACTTC.

The chain carries TRBV19 and TRBJ1-5; D uncertain. V dropped 0 bases and J dropped 9 bases, with 12 bases sitting between them. CDR3 length equals 14 residues. Germline-derived CDR1 and CDR2 are LNHDA and SQIVND (reference sequence). The CDR3, as DNA: TGTGCCAGTAGTATAGACGGTGACGTAGCGCCCCAGCATTTT. Amino acids: CASSIDGDVAPQHF. Complete variable domain (other parts from reference TRBV19 and TRBJ1-5): DGGITQSPKYLFRKEGQNVTLSCEQNLNHDAMYWYRQDPGQGLRLIYYSQIVNDFQKGDIAEGYSVSREKKESFPLTVTSAQKNPTAFYLCASSIDGDVAPQHFGDGTRLSIL.

As regards this clone: Mismatch with germline at one junction end may stem from a read error. The V call is TRBV7-7, the J call TRBJ2-3; D unresolved. CDR1 is SSHAT and CDR2 is FNYEAQ in the germline V gene (reference sequence). CDR3 size: 15 residues. The CDR3 DNA reads as TGTGCTAGCAGCTCGACTGATAAGAGCACAGATACGCAGTATTTT. It encodes CASSSTDKSTDTQYF.

The chain has TRBV6-4 and TRBJ2-3; 9 nucleotides agree with TRBD2. J lost 0 bases, V lost 0 bases, and 7 bases had no gene match. This CDR3 has 18 amino acids. Germline CDR1 is MRHNA and CDR2 is SNTAGT. The CDR3 nucleotides read TGTGCCAGCAGTGACTCAGCGCGGGAGGGCATTAGCACAGATACGCAGTATTTT. This gives the protein CASSDSAREGISTDTQYF.

This clone has a single count. The J gene is TRBJ1-2, the V gene TRBV6-1; D remains ambiguous. Looked up from germline, CDR1 is MNHNS and CDR2 is SASEGT. CDR3 size: 13 residues. V dropped 3 bases and J dropped 1 base, with 6 bases sitting between them. The CDR3 loop is CASSDSFNYGYTF. For the CDR3, the DNA is TGTGCCAGCAGTGACAGTTTTAACTATGGCTACACCTTC.

The chain uses TRBV7-9 and TRBJ2-7; a weak D match, TRBD2 (6 bases). The ends were cut back, 1 base at V and 1 base at J, with 23 bases in the middle. The CDR3 consists of 19 residues. Germline CDR1 reads SEHNR; CDR2 reads FQNEAQ (reference sequence). The CDR3 DNA reads TGTGCCAGCAGCTTAGTTGGTTCCCCTGAGCGGAGGGCATCCTACGAGCAGTACTTC. It specifies CASSLVGSPERRASYEQYF. Full variable domain (outside the CDR3, taken from reference TRBV7-9 and TRBJ2-7): DTGVSQNPRHKITKRGQNVTFRCDPISEHNRLYWYRQTLGQGPEFLTYFQNEAQLEKSRLLSDRFSAERPKGSFSTLEIQRTEQGDSAMYLCASSLVGSPERRASYEQYFGPGTRLTVT.

The chain links TRBV10-2 to TRBJ2-5; 11 nucleotides match TRBD2. Germline CDR1 and CDR2: WSHSY and SAAADI. The CDR3 has 15 amino acids. The V segment lost 6 bases and the J segment 7 bases; nucleotides outside the gene matches: 10. This CDR3 reads CASSVGLADSGTQYF. The CDR3 region has the DNA TGCGCCAGCAGCGTGGGACTAGCGGACTCCGGGACCCAGTACTTC.

This CDR3 reads CASSSGSQETQYF. The CDR3 nucleotides read TGTGCCAGCAGTAGCGGTAGCCAAGAGACCCAGTACTTC. The chain recombines TRBV6-5 with TRBJ2-5, with D possibly matching TRBD2 (5 bases). The CDR3 is made up of 13 amino acids. The germline V and J ends were trimmed by 5 bases and 1 base, with 8 bases remaining between them. CDR1 is MNHEY and CDR2 is SVGAGI in the germline V gene.

This chain connects TRBV6-4 to TRBJ1-3, with 10 bases fitting TRBD1. The CDR3 runs 15 residues. CDR1 and CDR2 from the germline V gene are MRHNA and SNTAGT. After removal of 4 bases from V and 3 bases from J, the junction contained 3 bases not matched to a gene. The CDR3 coding sequence is TGTGCCAGCAGTGTGGACAGGGGGTATGGAAACACCATATATTTT. Amino acid sequence: CASSVDRGYGNTIYF.

J is TRBJ2-4 and V is TRBV27, with TRBD2 matching over 15 bases. The CDR3 length is 16 residues. J was trimmed by 4 bases and V by 5 bases; bases with no gene match: 3. Germline CDR1 reads MNHEY; CDR2 reads SMNVEV (reference sequence). CDR3 sequence (DNA): TGTGCCAGCAGTCCCGGACTAGCGGGAGGGAAAAACATTCAGTACTTC. It translates to CASSPGLAGGKNIQYF.

The CDR3 coding sequence is TGTGCCAGCAGTCAAGACAGATACAATGAGCAGTTCTTC. Translating gives CASSQDRYNEQFF. The chain links TRBV6-4 to TRBJ2-1; D may be TRBD1 (5 bases). The V gene's germline CDR1 is MRHNA and CDR2 SNTAGT. This CDR3 spans 13 amino acids. The V gene lost 5 bases and the J gene lost 4 bases, with 9 bases spanning the gap.

The V and J genes are TRBV3-1 (or the pseudogene TRBV3-2) and TRBJ2-2, with 13 bases fitting TRBD2. The CDR3 has 17 amino acids. Germline values: CDR1 LGHDT, CDR2 YNNKEL (reference sequence). V shed 5 bases and J 7 bases; nucleotides not matched to a gene: 10. This chain's CDR3 is CASSSGLAGAKLGELFF. In nucleotides, the CDR3 is TGTGCCAGCAGCTCCGGACTAGCGGGGGCGAAACTCGGGGAGCTGTTTTTT.

The J gene is TRBJ2-1, the V gene TRBV4-2, with D maybe TRBD1 (5 bases). Trimming took 0 bases from V and 7 from J, leaving 13 bases between them. The CDR3 runs 15 residues. Germline V gives CDR1 LGHNA, CDR2 YNFKEQ. The DNA for the CDR3 is TGTGCCAGCAGCCAAGATGGGGCGGCGAGGAATGAGCAGTTCTTC. Encoded protein: CASSQDGAARNEQFF.

The V gene is TRBV5-1, the J gene TRBJ2-7, with TRBD2 matching over 12 bases. Germline V gives CDR1 SGHRS, CDR2 YFSETQ. CDR3 length equals 14 residues. V shed 4 bases and J 3 bases; nucleotides not matched to a gene: 2. Written as DNA, the CDR3 is TGCGCCAGCAGCAAGACTAGCGGGAGCTACGAGCAGTACTTC. Protein sequence: CASSKTSGSYEQYF. The entire variable domain, with the rest obtained from reference TRBV5-1 and TRBJ2-7, is as follows: KAGVTQTPRYLIKTRGQQVTLSCSPISGHRSVSWYQQTPGQGLQFLFEYFSETQRNKGNFPGRFSGRQFSNSRSEMNVSTLELGDSALYLCASSKTSGSYEQYFGPGTRLTVT.

This clone showed up just once. The V and J genes are TRBV6-6 and TRBJ1-5; D is perhaps TRBD1 (5 bases). The V end lost 2 bases, the J end lost 4 bases, and 9 bases lay between the germline ends. CDR1 is MNHNY, CDR2 SVGAGI, per germline (reference sequence). The length of the CDR3 is 14 residues. CDR3 sequence: CASSYPQGNQPQHF. The CDR3, as DNA: TGTGCCAGCAGTTACCCTCAGGGAAATCAGCCCCAGCATTTT.